The subject of this entry is one TCR beta chain. Produced via immunoSEQ multiplex PCR; TCRdb's table is partial and in-frame only. The table includes hundreds of thousands of clones, about 90% detected once. The entry originates in a study of blood T cell repertoires in COVID-19. Overall study context: From T cells, B-cell-depleted T cells, or PBMCs came the material, which was cDNA or gDNA.

The clonotype originates from a man at least 80 years old with acute or convalescent COVID-19. Sequencing was performed on peripheral blood.

CDR3 loop: CASSLEAGGSYEQYF. CDR3 nucleotides: TGTGCCAGCAGCTTGGAGGCGGGCGGATCCTACGAGCAGTACTTC. The rearrangement uses TRBV5-4 and TRBJ2-7, with a possible D match to TRBD2 (5 bases). Germline CDR1 is SGHNT and CDR2 is YYREEE (reference sequence). Trimming removed 0 bases from V and 1 base from J, with 11 bases in between. The CDR3 covers 15 residues.